Following are 26 T cell receptor beta chains from one sample sequenced in a study of T cell responses to AZD1222 COVID-19 vaccine. Data came from immunoSEQ multiplex PCR; TCRdb stores just in-frame clones and leaves some out. In the table there are about 130,000 clones, approximately 85% of which are singletons. The specimen comprised peripheral blood, sampled on day 0 of AZD1222 vaccination. Source of these receptors: an adult in good health.

The chain has TRBV4-1 and TRBJ2-7; D might be TRBD2 (5 bases). V was pared by 0 bases and J by 8 bases, with 17 bases between. Germline V gives CDR1 MGHRA, CDR2 YSYEKL. The CDR3 length is 15 residues. The CDR3 bases are TGCGCCAGCAGCCAAGATGAGGGTGGGATGGCTAAGCAGTACTTC. The encoded protein is CASSQDEGGMAKQYF.

J is TRBJ2-5 and V is TRBV19, with 7 bases identical to TRBD1. J lost 1 base, V lost 4 bases, and 3 bases had no gene match. This CDR3 contains 14 residues. The V gene's germline CDR1 is LNHDA and CDR2 SQIVND (reference sequence). The CDR3 sequence: CASSRTGAQETQYF. The CDR3 nucleotides read TGTGCCAGTAGTAGGACAGGAGCCCAAGAGACCCAGTACTTC.

This clone was counted between two and nine times. The chain uses TRBV5-1 and TRBJ1-4; the D gene is possibly TRBD1 (5 bases). The CDR3 is 15 amino acids. CDR1 is SGHRS and CDR2 is YFSETQ in the germline V gene. V was pared by 0 bases and J by 4 bases, with 10 bases between. Written as DNA, the CDR3 is TGCGCCAGCAGCTTGGGACGGGGGATTAATGAAAAACTGTTTTTT. It codes for CASSLGRGINEKLFF.

This sequence joins TRBV14 and TRBJ2-5; TRBD2 agrees at 7 bases. The CDR3 consists of 14 residues. The germline CDR1 and CDR2 sequences are SGHDN and FVKESK. Germline trimming cut 1 base from V and 5 bases from J; bases unmatched to any gene: 4. DNA for the CDR3: TGTGCCAGCAGCCAAGGGACTAGAGGGGAGACCCAGTACTTC. Amino acid sequence: CASSQGTRGETQYF.

The rearrangement links TRBV20-1 to TRBJ2-7; D remains unclear. Trimming removed 0 bases at V and 8 bases at J, with 8 bases between. CDR1 and CDR2 (germline): DFQATT, SNEGSKA (reference sequence). This CDR3 contains 11 residues. Written as DNA, the CDR3 is TGCAGTGCTAGAGATGGTGTCCAGCAGTACTTC. Translating gives CSARDGVQQYF.

J is TRBJ1-1 and V is TRBV6-5, with a weak D call TRBD1 (5 bases). The V end was cut by 10 bases, the J end by 4 bases, with 22 bases between. CDR1 MNHEY and CDR2 SVGAGI come from the germline V gene. The CDR3 spans 15 residues. CDR3 bases: TGTGCCACCCTAGGGGCAGCCAACCCGCCCACTGAAGCTTTCTTT. Translating gives CATLGAANPPTEAFF.

This chain joins TRBV5-1 and TRBJ2-1, with D hard to call. Germline lookup yields CDR1 SGHRS and CDR2 YFSETQ. The CDR3 covers 13 residues. V lost 0 bases, J lost 3 bases, and 4 bases lay in between. As DNA, the CDR3 is TGCGCCAGCAGCTTGGTCTACTACAATGAGCAGTTCTTC. Translation: CASSLVYYNEQFF. Based on the CDR3 plus reference TRBV5-1 and TRBJ2-1, the full variable domain is KAGVTQTPRYLIKTRGQQVTLSCSPISGHRSVSWYQQTPGQGLQFLFEYFSETQRNKGNFPGRFSGRQFSNSRSEMNVSTLELGDSALYLCASSLVYYNEQFFGPGTRLTVL.

The J gene is TRBJ2-7, the V gene TRBV4-2; D perhaps matches TRBD2 (5 bases). Germline V lookup: CDR1 LGHNA, CDR2 YNFKEQ. V gave up 4 bases and J gave up 9 bases, with 22 bases separating them. This CDR3 region has 15 residues. Here the CDR3 DNA reads TGTGCCAGCAGCCTTTACCCGGAGGTCTCAAACGGGCAGTACTTC. This translates into CASSLYPEVSNGQYF.

The gene calls are TRBV20-1 and TRBJ1-2, with D tentatively TRBD1 (6 bases). Germline V gene lookup returns CDR1 DFQATT and CDR2 SNEGSKA (reference sequence). The CDR3 length is 11 residues. Trimming shortened V by 6 bases and J by 2 bases, and 7 bases separated the two germline ends. CDR3 sequence reads: CSAGQNYGYTF. CDR3 in DNA: TGCAGTGCCGGACAGAACTATGGCTACACCTTC.

The chain employs TRBV25-1 and TRBJ1-2; perhaps TRBD1 as D (5 bases). V was trimmed by 4 bases and J by 5 bases, leaving 8 bases between them. CDR1 is MGHDK and CDR2 is SYGVNS in the germline V gene. CDR3 length: 12 amino acids. CDR3 sequence reads: CASSGGPYGYTF. The CDR3 DNA follows: TGTGCCAGCAGTGGGGGCCCTTATGGCTACACCTTC.

This clone was observed a few times. The rearrangement uses TRBV10-3 and TRBJ2-1; a possible D gene is TRBD1 (6 bases). The CDR3 has 12 residues. V dropped 4 bases and J dropped 7 bases, with 8 bases sitting between them. Germline V gene lookup returns CDR1 ENHRY and CDR2 SYGVKD. CDR3 loop: CAISGTANEQFF. Written as DNA, the CDR3 is TGTGCCATCAGTGGGACAGCAAATGAGCAGTTCTTC.

The V gene is TRBV3-1 (or the pseudogene TRBV3-2), the J gene TRBJ2-1, with D possibly being TRBD1 (6 bases). CDR3 size: 12 residues. The ends were cut back, 5 bases at V and 5 bases at J, with 7 bases in the middle. CDR1 is LGHDT and CDR2 is YNNKEL in the germline V gene (reference sequence). CDR3 in amino acids: CASSRTDNEQFF. In nucleotides, the CDR3 is TGTGCCAGCAGCAGGACAGACAATGAGCAGTTCTTC.

V and J are TRBV7-2 and TRBJ1-4; D call uncertain. Trimming left V 4 bases short and J 6 bases short, with 9 bases between. This CDR3 has 13 residues. Germline CDR1 SGHTA, CDR2 FQGNSA. CDR3 DNA: TGTGCCAGCAGCTCGTTTCAGGATGAAAAACTGTTTTTT. Amino acids: CASSSFQDEKLFF.

This clone was detected only a few times. The chain uses TRBV19 and TRBJ2-7, with 8 bases fitting TRBD2. J was trimmed by 3 bases and V by 7 bases; bases with no gene match: 11. Per germline, CDR1 LNHDA and CDR2 SQIVND (reference sequence). The CDR3 covers 15 residues. CDR3 region: CASKEGAGAFYEQYF. The CDR3 DNA follows: TGTGCCAGTAAGGAGGGAGCGGGGGCCTTCTACGAGCAGTACTTC.

This rearrangement joins TRBV6-5 to TRBJ2-7; 7 bases align to TRBD1. The V and J ends lost 7 bases and 6 bases, in that order; junction bases with no gene match: 9. Looked up from germline, CDR1 is MNHEY and CDR2 is SVGAGI. The CDR3 covers 13 residues. The CDR3 loop is CASKLTGLGEQYF. CDR3 bases: TGTGCCAGCAAATTGACAGGGCTCGGCGAGCAGTACTTC.

The rearrangement joins TRBV19 to TRBJ1-5; D uncertain. The CDR3 contains 12 residues. The V end lost 5 bases, the J end lost 10 bases, and 12 bases lay between the germline ends. Germline loops: CDR1 LNHDA, CDR2 SQIVND (reference sequence). The CDR3 sequence: CASSVPWFPQHF. The CDR3 nucleotides read TGTGCCAGTAGTGTTCCCTGGTTTCCCCAGCATTTT.

This chain uses TRBV6-5 with TRBJ2-5; unclear D gene. Trimming shortened V by 7 bases and J by 5 bases, and 8 bases separated the two germline ends. The CDR3 totals 11 residues. CDR1 is MNHEY, CDR2 SVGAGI, per germline. CDR3 amino acids: CASIRGETQYF. The DNA of the CDR3 is TGTGCCAGCATCCGTGGCGAGACCCAGTACTTC.

The gene calls are TRBV12-2 and TRBJ2-5. TRBV12-2 is marked as a pseudogene. CDR3 size: 20 residues. The CDR3 DNA reads TGTGCAAGTCGCTTAGCGGTCTTTCGAAAGGCACTCAACAAAAAAGAGACCCAGTACTTC. Amino acid sequence: CASRLAVFRKALNKKETQYF.

The J gene is TRBJ2-5, the V gene TRBV11-3; a possible D gene is TRBD2 (7 bases). The CDR3 sequence is 14 residues long. Germline V lookup: CDR1 SGHNT, CDR2 YENEEA. V was trimmed by 10 bases and J by 4 bases, leaving 19 bases between them. The CDR3 bases are TGTGCCACCGGGGGGCCGGAGAATTCAGAGACCCAGTACTTC. The encoded protein is CATGGPENSETQYF.

In DNA, the CDR3 is TGTGCCAGCTCACCATCCCAGACAGGAAATGGCTACACCTTC. This codes for CASSPSQTGNGYTF. The V gene is TRBV18, the J gene TRBJ1-2; D is perhaps TRBD1 (6 bases). The CDR3 totals 14 residues. Germline CDR1 KGHSH, CDR2 LQKENI. Deletions cut 2 bases from V and 6 bases from J, with 13 bases between.

This chain links TRBV20-1 with TRBJ1-2; 11 nucleotides line up with TRBD1. The V and J ends lost 3 bases and 3 bases, in that order; junction bases with no gene match: 6. The CDR3 runs to 15 residues. From germline, CDR1 is DFQATT and CDR2 SNEGSKA (reference sequence). CDR3 in DNA: TGCAGTGCTAGTTCCGGACAGGGGGCGGACTATGGCTACACCTTC. Its translation: CSASSGQGADYGYTF.

The chain carries TRBV10-2 and TRBJ2-7, with 7 bases aligning to TRBD1. V shed 6 bases, J shed 6 bases, and the junction held 5 bases outside the gene matches. CDR3 size: 12 residues. The V gene's germline CDR1 is WSHSY and CDR2 SAAADI. The CDR3 DNA reads as TGCGCCAGCAGATGGGGGACAGCCGAGCAGTACTTC. Residues: CASRWGTAEQYF.

This chain connects TRBV24-1 to TRBJ1-2; 12 bases agree with TRBD1. V was clipped by 3 bases and J by 7 bases; unmatched bases: 5. The germline V gene has CDR1 KGHDR and CDR2 SFDVKD. This CDR3 has 15 residues. The CDR3 bases are TGTGCCACCAGTGATGTGGGACAGGGGGCGAGTGGCTACACCTTC. It codes for CATSDVGQGASGYTF.

Here the CDR3 reads CASSPLADTYEQYF. The CDR3 DNA reads as TGTGCCAGCTCACCACTAGCGGACACCTACGAGCAGTACTTC. The chain employs TRBV18 and TRBJ2-7, with D perhaps matching TRBD2 (6 bases). The CDR3 runs 14 residues. Germline V gene sequence: CDR1 KGHSH, CDR2 LQKENI. V lost 1 base to trimming and J lost 2 bases, with 9 bases between them. The full variable domain, in which reference TRBV18 and TRBJ2-7 provide the parts outside the CDR3, is NAGVMQNPRHLVRRRGQEARLRCSPMKGHSHVYWYRQLPEEGLKFMVYLQKENIIDESGMPKERFSAEFPKEGPSILRIQQVVRGDSAAYFCASSPLADTYEQYFGPGTRLTVT.

J is TRBJ1-1 and V is TRBV18; D perhaps matches TRBD1 (6 bases). Germline V gene data show CDR1 as KGHSH and CDR2 as LQKENI. Trimming cost V 4 bases and J 3 bases, with 9 bases left between them. The CDR3 is 13 amino acids. CDR3 bases: TGTGCCAGCTCACAAGCAGGGGACACTGAAGCTTTCTTT. Residues: CASSQAGDTEAFF.

V usage is TRBV5-1 and J usage is TRBJ2-4, with 8 bases lining up with TRBD2. V was pared by 4 bases and J by 0 bases, with 9 bases of the junction left unmatched. This CDR3 region has 17 residues. In germline, CDR1 is SGHRS, CDR2 YFSETQ. CDR3: CASSLPGGELAKNIQYF. The CDR3 DNA is TGCGCCAGCAGCCTTCCCGGGGGGGAACTAGCCAAAAACATTCAGTACTTC.